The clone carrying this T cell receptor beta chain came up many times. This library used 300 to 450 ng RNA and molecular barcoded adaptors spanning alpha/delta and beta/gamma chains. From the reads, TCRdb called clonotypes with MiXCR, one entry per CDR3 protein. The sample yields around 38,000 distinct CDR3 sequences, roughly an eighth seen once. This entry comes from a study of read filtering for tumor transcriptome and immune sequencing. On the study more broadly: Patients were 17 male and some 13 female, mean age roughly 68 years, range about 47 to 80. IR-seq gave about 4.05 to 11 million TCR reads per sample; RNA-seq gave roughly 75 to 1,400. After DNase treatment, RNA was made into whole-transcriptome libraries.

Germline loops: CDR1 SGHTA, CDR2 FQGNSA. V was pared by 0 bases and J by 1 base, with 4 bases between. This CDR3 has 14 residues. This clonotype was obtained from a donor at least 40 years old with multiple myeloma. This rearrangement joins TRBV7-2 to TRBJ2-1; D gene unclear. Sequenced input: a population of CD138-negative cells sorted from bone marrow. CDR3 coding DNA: TGTGCCAGCAGCTTAGCGGGTTCCTACAATGAGCAGTTCTTC. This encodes CASSLAGSYNEQFF.